This T cell receptor beta chain is drawn from a study of blood T cell repertoires in COVID-19. The germline gives CDR1 KGHSH, CDR2 LQKENI. The length of the CDR3 is 14 residues. V lost 3 bases and J 2 bases, leaving 10 bases between the germline ends. Per the authors' pipeline: Scientists estimated how many nucleated cells there were by amplifying reference gene primers. TCRdb's table, derived via immunoSEQ multiplex PCR, lists solely in-frame clones and lacks some. V and J calls and clone size are those listed in that table; D and trimming were worked out from the DNA. The sample has 60,000 to 80,000 clones; about nine tenths are singletons.

The chain joins TRBV18 to TRBJ1-1; D ambiguous. The material sequenced was peripheral blood. The sequence was collected from a woman older than 75 with acute or convalescent COVID-19. In DNA form, the CDR3 reads TGTGCCAGCTCACCCGCGCAGGCAAACACTGAAGCTTTCTTT. Protein: CASSPAQANTEAFF.